This T cell receptor beta chain was captured by sequencing in a study of cytomegalovirus exposure and HLA in healthy donors. Study outcomes and limitations: It was only CMV serostatus that was available as immune exposure information.

V was trimmed by 0 bases and J by 4 bases, leaving 10 bases between them. Germline CDR1 is SGHNT and CDR2 is YYREEE (reference sequence). The CDR3 extends over 14 amino acids. Primers included in the PCR were 60 Vbeta and 13 Jbeta primers. The assay was immunoSEQ multiplex PCR, and TCRdb's table has in-frame clones only and misses some. The sample has around 160,000 clones, 60% to 80% seen once. Concerning this clone itself: Its antigen remains unidentified.

This clonotype was sampled from a woman aged 35 to 49 in good health and CMV-seropositive. This chain joins TRBV5-4 and TRBJ1-1; D uncertain. Specimen: PBMCs. CDR3 nucleotides: TGTGCCAGCAGCTTGGAAGCGAAGAGCACTGAAGCTTTCTTT. Its protein product is CASSLEAKSTEAFF.